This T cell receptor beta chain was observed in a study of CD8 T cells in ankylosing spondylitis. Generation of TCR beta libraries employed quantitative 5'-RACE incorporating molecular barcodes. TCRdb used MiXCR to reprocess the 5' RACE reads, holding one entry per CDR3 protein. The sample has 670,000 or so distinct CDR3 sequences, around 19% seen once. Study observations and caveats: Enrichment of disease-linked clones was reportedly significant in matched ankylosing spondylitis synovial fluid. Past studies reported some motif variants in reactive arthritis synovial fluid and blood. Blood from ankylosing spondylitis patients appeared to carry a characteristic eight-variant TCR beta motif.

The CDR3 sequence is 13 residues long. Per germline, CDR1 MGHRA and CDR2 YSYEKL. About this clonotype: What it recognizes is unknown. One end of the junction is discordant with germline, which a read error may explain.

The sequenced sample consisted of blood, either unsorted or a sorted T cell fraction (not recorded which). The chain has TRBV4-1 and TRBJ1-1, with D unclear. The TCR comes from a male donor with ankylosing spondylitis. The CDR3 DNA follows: TGCGCCAGCAGCCAAGAAGAGTTAGAAGCAGTCGGGTTT. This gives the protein CASSQEELEAVGF.